This TCR beta chain derives from a study of CD8 T cells in Susac syndrome (dated by TCRdb to between 2018 and 2021). About the investigation overall: The study used repertoire sequencing to test whether antigen drove CD8+ T cell activation and differentiation in Susac syndrome.

As to this clonotype: The antigen it binds to is not known. No much larger clone exists at a distance of one base, and base qualities are not known.

Study-wide findings and limitations: The number of individuals in the TCR sequencing and HLA analysis was recognized as being relatively small.

Peripheral blood CD8+ and CD4+ T cells from healthy donors, Susac syndrome patients and multiple sclerosis patients were profiled by high-throughput TCR beta sequencing. Treatment-naive patients with stable or active relapsing-remitting disease fulfilling revised McDonald criteria were used as multiple sclerosis controls. Bulk CD8+ and CD4+ T cells were purified magnetically by negative isolation, whereas CD8+ TEMRA cells were enriched by FACS. Blood was drawn into EDTA tubes, processed within 24 hours, and PBMCs were isolated by density gradient centrifugation. PBMCs intended for TCR sequencing were cryopreserved in liquid nitrogen and were subsequently thawed in a 37 degrees C water bath. The sorted or isolated CD4+, CD8+ and CD8+ TEMRA cells reached a purity of at least 90%. RNA was extracted with the RNeasy kit and roughly 0.5 to 1 ug was reverse transcribed using random hexamers. The immunoSEQ multiplex PCR assay, covering 54 Vbeta and 13 Jbeta segments, was used to amplify TCR beta CDR3 regions. Bias from PCR amplification was corrected by using a synthetic template baseline for primer optimization and for computational correction. The study's own analysis went as follows. Only productive sequences were kept, with reads annotated to V, D and J genes according to IMGT and analyzed in immunoSEQ Analyzer. Clonality was computed as one minus Shannon entropy normalized by log2 of the number of productive unique sequences. For each patient and control, public and private clones were evaluated within the 100 most prevalent clones. Clones were defined as Susac-specific when absent from the healthy and MS cohorts, from 1052 published viral clones and from other ImmuneACCESS disease sequences. TCRdb ran its own pipeline on the public reads, namely fastp trimming at Q25 and MiXCR clone calling, and kept in-frame beta chains. Every entry covers one CDR3 protein and lists the most common genes and DNA from its rows. These V and J calls are TCRdb output, not the study's own analysis. For this sample there are 190,000 or so distinct CDR3 sequences; around 96% appear just once. 0.093% of the sample is held by the ten biggest clonotypes.

The CDR3 runs 16 residues from the cysteine to the phenylalanine. Left in the record is the CDR3 DNA by itself, 48 bases read in frame from the first base. CDR1 SEHNR and CDR2 FQNEAQ are derived from the germline V gene (reference sequence). V is clipped by 2 bases and J by 5 bases, and the sequence between their germline boundaries is 15 bases long. This clonotype was sampled from a human donor with multiple sclerosis. The chain employs TRBV7-9 and TRBJ2-2; TRBD2 is possibly the D segment (5 matching bases). Specimen: CD4+ T cells from PBMCs. For the CDR3, the sequence is CASSLPEVRDTGELFF. DNA sequence: TGTGCCAGCAGCTTACCGGAGGTTCGGGATACCGGGGAGCTGTTTTTT.